This TCR beta chain was identified in a study of T cell repertoires in cytomegalovirus infection. At the level of the study: Researchers turned to recently identified HLA-C-restricted CMV epitopes as well as well-studied HLA-B-restricted ones. Public TCR beta signatures were indicative of both CMV infection and a matching HLA type. General observations from the study: The ex vivo response was dominated by HLA-C-restricted CMV-specific TCR beta clonotypes. Pooled public TCR beta family frequency picked out CMV carriers with the relevant HLA.

The V gene lost 3 bases and the J gene lost 4 bases, with 17 bases spanning the gap. CDR3 size: 16 residues. The germline CDR1 and CDR2 sequences are SGDLS and YYNGEE. Each CDR3 protein gets one entry after TCRdb re-called the reads with MiXCR. The repertoire holds roughly 500,000 distinct CDR3 sequences, with roughly a third as singletons. This clonotype appeared once. Its antigen is unknown. This TCR was recovered from a human donor in good health (CMV status not recorded). Some clones in this sample may be carry-over from other donors' samples. The sample here was cultured PBMCs, taken from culture after CMV antigen stimulation. V gene TRBV9 combines with J gene TRBJ2-1; D unclear. The CDR3 bases are TGTGCCAGCAGCGGAGGAAGCACCGATAGATACAATGAGCAGTTCTTC. Residues: CASSGGSTDRYNEQFF.